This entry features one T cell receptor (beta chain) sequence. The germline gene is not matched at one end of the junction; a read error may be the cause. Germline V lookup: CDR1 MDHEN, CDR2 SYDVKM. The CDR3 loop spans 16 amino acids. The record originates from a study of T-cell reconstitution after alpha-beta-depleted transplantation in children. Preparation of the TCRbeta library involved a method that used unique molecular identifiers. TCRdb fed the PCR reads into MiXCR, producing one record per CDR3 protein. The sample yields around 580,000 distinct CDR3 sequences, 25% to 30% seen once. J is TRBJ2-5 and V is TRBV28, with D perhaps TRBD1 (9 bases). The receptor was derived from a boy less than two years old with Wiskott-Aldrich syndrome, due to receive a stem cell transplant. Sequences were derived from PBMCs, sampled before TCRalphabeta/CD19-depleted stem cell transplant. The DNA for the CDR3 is TGTGCCAGCACCCACCTGGGACAGGGAGCGGGAGAGACCCGGTACTTC. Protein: CASTHLGQGAGETRYF.